Shown below are 26 T cell receptor beta chains from a single sample sequenced in a study of T cell responses to AZD1222 COVID-19 vaccine. The method was immunoSEQ multiplex PCR; TCRdb's version includes in-frame clones alone and lacks a portion of them. The data show about 120,000 clones, about 90% seen once. The sample consisted of peripheral blood, taken on day 0 of AZD1222 vaccination. All receptors derive from an adult in good health.

This rearrangement joins TRBV5-4 to TRBJ1-6; D remains ambiguous. From germline, CDR1 is SGHNT and CDR2 YYREEE (reference sequence). The V and J ends lost 0 bases and 6 bases respectively, with 4 bases between them. The CDR3 consists of 13 residues. The CDR3 DNA follows: TGTGCCAGCAGCTTGGACAGTAATTCACCCCTCCACTTT. This sequence encodes CASSLDSNSPLHF.

V is TRBV11-3 and J is TRBJ1-1; D ambiguous. CDR3 length: 13 amino acids. Between the trimmed V and J ends, which lost 5 bases and 0 bases, there was a span of 7 bases. The germline CDR1 and CDR2 sequences are SGHNT and YENEEA. The CDR3 protein is CASSRYMNTEAFF. The CDR3 DNA reads TGTGCCAGCAGCCGGTACATGAACACTGAAGCTTTCTTT.

The chain is built from TRBV18 and TRBJ2-7; possible D gene TRBD1, 5 bases. Germline V gene sequence: CDR1 KGHSH, CDR2 LQKENI. With 2 bases removed from V and 1 base from J, the gap between germline ends came to 6 bases. The CDR3 extends over 13 amino acids. The CDR3 is CASSPDSSYEQYF. The DNA of the CDR3 is TGTGCCAGCTCACCAGACAGTTCCTACGAGCAGTACTTC.

The chain couples TRBV5-1 to TRBJ2-5; weak D call: TRBD1 (5 bases). V lost 0 bases to trimming and J lost 0 bases, with 9 bases between them. CDR1 and CDR2 (germline): SGHRS, YFSETQ. This CDR3 spans 15 amino acids. CDR3 coding DNA: TGCGCCAGCAGCTTGGGCGACAGATACCAAGAGACCCAGTACTTC. Amino acids: CASSLGDRYQETQYF.

The rearrangement links TRBV11-2 to TRBJ1-2, with no clear D. The CDR3 is 14 amino acids. CDR1 and CDR2 from the germline V gene are SGHAT and FQNNGV. V was pared by 3 bases and J by 1 base, with 9 bases between. In DNA form, the CDR3 reads TGTGCCAGCAGCTTCCACAGTAATAACTATGGCTACACCTTC. It yields the protein CASSFHSNNYGYTF.

The chain uses TRBV11-2 and TRBJ1-3; 7 positions match TRBD1. Germline-derived CDR1 and CDR2 are SGHAT and FQNNGV. Losses at the gene ends were 3 bases for V and 0 bases for J; bases not matched to a gene: 5. The CDR3 is 16 residues long. In DNA form, the CDR3 reads TGTGCCAGCAGCTTCAACAGGGGTGACTCTGGAAACACCATATATTTT. Amino acid sequence: CASSFNRGDSGNTIYF.

The rearrangement joins TRBV7-2 to TRBJ1-2; perhaps TRBD1 as D (5 bases). This CDR3 region has 16 residues. CDR1 and CDR2 (germline): SGHTA, FQGNSA. The germline V and J ends were trimmed by 1 base and 7 bases, with 19 bases remaining between them. The CDR3 reads CASSLGGTRFMGGYTF. DNA of the CDR3: TGTGCCAGCAGCTTAGGGGGGACCCGATTTATGGGTGGCTACACCTTC.

The chain carries TRBV4-3 and TRBJ2-7, with TRBD2 identical over 7 bases. Trimming removed 3 bases from V and 3 bases from J; junction bases left unmatched: 8. The CDR3 contains 15 residues. CDR1 and CDR2 (germline): LGHNA, YSLEER. The chain's CDR3 is CASSQGGSGYYEQYF. In DNA form, the CDR3 reads TGCGCCAGCAGCCAGGGGGGTAGCGGGTACTACGAGCAGTACTTC.

This sequence joins TRBV6-5 and TRBJ1-5; tentative D call: TRBD1 (6 bases). The CDR3 is made up of 15 amino acids. V was cut by 5 bases and J by 1 base, with 12 bases left in between. Germline V gene data show CDR1 as MNHEY and CDR2 as SVGAGI. The CDR3 sequence is CASSLDRRSNQPQHF. The DNA of the CDR3 is TGTGCCAGCAGTCTGGACAGACGAAGCAATCAGCCCCAGCATTTT.

The DNA for the CDR3 is TGTGCCAGCACTAAGAGACAGTGGGTGAACTATGGCTACACCTTC. It specifies CASTKRQWVNYGYTF. J is TRBJ1-2 and V is TRBV6-5, with D possibly TRBD1 on 5 matching bases. Trimming shortened V by 7 bases and J by 2 bases, and 17 bases separated the two germline ends. Germline V gene data show CDR1 as MNHEY and CDR2 as SVGAGI. The CDR3 consists of 15 residues.

J is TRBJ1-2 and V is TRBV7-2, with TRBD1 matching 7 bases. Germline V gene data show CDR1 as SGHTA and CDR2 as FQGNSA. This CDR3 is 16 amino acids long. V trimming: 5 bases; J trimming: 4 bases; junction bases outside the gene matches: 13. CDR3 nucleotides: TGTGCCAGCAGCGGGACGGCAGGGGGAGGGGGCTATGGCTACACCTTC. Translated, it gives CASSGTAGGGGYGYTF.

The chain employs TRBV28 and TRBJ1-1; D call uncertain. Germline lookup yields CDR1 MDHEN and CDR2 SYDVKM. Deletions cut 3 bases from V and 2 bases from J, with 16 bases between. The CDR3 consists of 16 residues. CDR3 in DNA: TGTGCCAGCAGTTTCCCCGGGATGGGTGGAAACACTGAAGCTTTCTTT. Translated, it gives CASSFPGMGGNTEAFF. Filled out from reference TRBV28 and TRBJ1-1, the complete variable domain reads DVKVTQSSRYLVKRTGEKVFLECVQDMDHENMFWYRQDPGLGLRLIYFSYDVKMKEKGDIPEGYSVSREKKERFSLILESASTNQTSMYLCASSFPGMGGNTEAFFGQGTRLTVV.

V gene TRBV13 combines with J gene TRBJ1-3; no clear D. V lost 0 bases and J 0 bases, leaving 12 bases between the germline ends. Germline CDR1 and CDR2: PRHDT and FYEKMQ (reference sequence). This CDR3 region has 17 residues. This CDR3 reads CASSLGSVHHSGNTIYF. In DNA, the CDR3 is TGTGCCAGCAGCTTAGGCTCAGTCCATCACTCTGGAAACACCATATATTTT. The entire variable domain, with the rest obtained from reference TRBV13 and TRBJ1-3, is as follows: AAGVIQSPRHLIKEKRETATLKCYPIPRHDTVYWYQQGPGQDPQFLISFYEKMQSDKGSIPDRFSAQQFSDYHSELNMSSLELGDSALYFCASSLGSVHHSGNTIYFGEGSWLTVV.

The chain recombines TRBV6-5 with TRBJ2-3; no reliable D call. V lost 4 bases to trimming and J lost 0 bases, with 5 bases between them. This CDR3 contains 13 residues. Per the germline V gene, CDR1 is MNHEY and CDR2 is SVGAGI. CDR3 amino acids: CASSSTSTDTQYF. DNA of the CDR3: TGTGCCAGCAGTTCTACTAGCACAGATACGCAGTATTTT.

This chain connects TRBV10-3 to TRBJ1-1; D gene uncertain. CDR1 and CDR2 from the germline V gene are ENHRY and SYGVKD. CDR3 length: 13 residues. Trimming shortened V by 5 bases and J by 4 bases, and 11 bases separated the two germline ends. CDR3 coding DNA: TGTGCCATCAGTAAGGGCCTGGGCACTGAAGCTTTCTTT. It codes for CAISKGLGTEAFF.

The V gene is TRBV11-2, the J gene TRBJ1-1; no clear D. The germline V and J ends were trimmed by 5 bases and 11 bases, with 15 bases remaining between them. CDR3 length: 12 amino acids. The germline gives CDR1 SGHAT, CDR2 FQNNGV. CDR3 protein: CASSPEGGKAFF. CDR3 sequence (DNA): TGTGCCAGCAGCCCGGAAGGAGGCAAGGCTTTCTTT.

The J gene is TRBJ1-4, the V gene TRBV18; D is uncertain. CDR1 and CDR2 (germline): KGHSH, LQKENI. The CDR3 runs 15 residues. The germline V and J ends were trimmed by 0 bases and 4 bases, with 9 bases remaining between them. The CDR3 protein is CASSPPGFFNEKLFF. The CDR3 DNA sequence: TGTGCCAGCTCACCACCAGGATTTTTTAATGAAAAACTGTTTTTT. Together with reference TRBV18 and TRBJ1-4, the CDR3 gives the full variable domain: NAGVMQNPRHLVRRRGQEARLRCSPMKGHSHVYWYRQLPEEGLKFMVYLQKENIIDESGMPKERFSAEFPKEGPSILRIQQVVRGDSAAYFCASSPPGFFNEKLFFGSGTQLSVL.

The genes are TRBV12-3 or TRBV12-4 and TRBJ2-7; no reliable D call. There are 11 residues in the CDR3. The ends were cut back, 3 bases at V and 5 bases at J, with 5 bases in the middle. DNA of the CDR3: TGTGCCAGCAGTTTCGGAAACGAGCAGTACTTC. It specifies CASSFGNEQYF.

The chain is built from TRBV5-1 and TRBJ2-7; D ambiguous. Per the germline V gene, CDR1 is SGHRS and CDR2 is YFSETQ. The CDR3 loop spans 14 amino acids. Trimming shortened V by 1 base and J by 2 bases, and 10 bases separated the two germline ends. In DNA, the CDR3 is TGCGCCAGCAGCTTGAATAGAGGACCCTACGAGCAGTACTTC. It encodes CASSLNRGPYEQYF. The variable domain in full, with the rest retrieved from reference TRBV5-1 and TRBJ2-7, is KAGVTQTPRYLIKTRGQQVTLSCSPISGHRSVSWYQQTPGQGLQFLFEYFSETQRNKGNFPGRFSGRQFSNSRSEMNVSTLELGDSALYLCASSLNRGPYEQYFGPGTRLTVT.

This rearrangement joins TRBV18 to TRBJ2-1; 9 nucleotides line up with TRBD1. Germline-derived CDR1 and CDR2 are KGHSH and LQKENI. There are 14 residues in the CDR3. Unmatched junction bases numbered 4, after V lost 3 bases and J lost 7 bases. CDR3: CASSPDRGRNEQFF. CDR3 coding DNA: TGTGCCAGCTCACCTGACAGGGGGAGGAATGAGCAGTTCTTC.

The rearrangement joins TRBV5-1 to TRBJ2-7; D tentatively reads TRBD1 or TRBD2 (7 bases each). This CDR3 contains 15 residues. The germline V gene encodes CDR1 SGHRS and CDR2 YFSETQ. The germline V and J ends were trimmed by 5 bases and 2 bases, with 17 bases remaining between them. CDR3 in DNA: TGCGCCAGCAGGGAGGGGGGGGACAGCCCCTACGAGCAGTACTTC. Amino acid sequence: CASREGGDSPYEQYF.

The chain uses TRBV6-5 and TRBJ1-5; weak D call: TRBD1 (5 bases). V shed 6 bases and J shed 4 bases, with 16 bases lying between them. CDR3 size: 15 residues. The germline V gene encodes CDR1 MNHEY and CDR2 SVGAGI. The DNA of the CDR3 is TGTGCCAGCAGCCTCAGGGCAGGGATGAATCAGCCCCAGCATTTT. As protein: CASSLRAGMNQPQHF.

J is TRBJ2-7 and V is TRBV7-2; no clear D. CDR1 is SGHTA and CDR2 is FQGNSA in the germline V gene. The CDR3 covers 14 residues. Deletions cut 1 base from V and 4 bases from J, with 11 bases between. The CDR3 coding sequence is TGTGCCAGCAGCTTAGACGCGCGGCAGTACGAGCAGTACTTC. Amino acids: CASSLDARQYEQYF.

The V call is TRBV6-5, the J call TRBJ2-3; D remains ambiguous. With 6 bases removed from V and 0 bases from J, the gap between germline ends came to 13 bases. Germline values: CDR1 MNHEY, CDR2 SVGAGI. This CDR3 region has 15 residues. CDR3 residues: CASSSDLSSTDTQYF. CDR3 coding DNA: TGTGCCAGCAGCTCCGACCTCTCTAGCACAGATACGCAGTATTTT.

V usage is TRBV5-5 and J usage is TRBJ2-7; D unresolved. This CDR3 region has 14 residues. Germline V gene data show CDR1 as SGHKS and CDR2 as YYEKEE (reference sequence). V was pared by 0 bases and J by 1 base, with 8 bases between. CDR3 loop: CASSLDLPSYEQYF. The CDR3 DNA sequence: TGTGCCAGCAGCTTGGACCTCCCTTCCTACGAGCAGTACTTC. Together with reference TRBV5-5 and TRBJ2-7, the CDR3 gives the full variable domain: DAGVTQSPTHLIKTRGQQVTLRCSPISGHKSVSWYQQVLGQGPQFIFQYYEKEERGRGNFPDRFSARQFPNYSSELNVNALLLGDSALYLCASSLDLPSYEQYFGPGTRLTVT.

The V gene is TRBV6-5, the J gene TRBJ1-2; tentative D call: TRBD1 (6 bases). CDR3 length: 13 amino acids. In germline, CDR1 is MNHEY, CDR2 SVGAGI. The V and J ends lost 4 bases and 8 bases respectively, with 14 bases between them. The CDR3 DNA sequence: TGTGCCAGCAGTTTTCAGGGGTTGGACGGCTACACCTTC. It yields the protein CASSFQGLDGYTF.